The 8 T cell receptor beta chains presented below share a single source sample, sequenced in a study of shared clonotypes between healthy human individuals (dated by TCRdb to 2018 to 2021). Libraries were constructed by the immunoSEQ multiplex PCR assay. The immuneACCESS repertoire file appears here via TCRdb, limited to in-frame rearrangements. These files lack a portion of the clones; in checked studies, under half of the deficit traces to unresolved V genes, and the cause of the others is not known. The sample table shows 550,000 to 750,000 clones, and about 91% are seen once. The ten top clones hold 20% to 25% of the sample. CD8 naive samples consisted of CD45RO-negative cells that were positively selected for CCR7, yielding a CD45RA+CCR7+ population without TemRA cells. Sequencing was carried out using naive CD8+ T cells sorted from blood. This specimen's cell subset or site label, per the study, means: CD45RA+CCR7+. All receptors come from a man aged 30 to 45 in good health.

V gene TRBV19 combines with J gene TRBJ1-2, with D maybe TRBD1 (6 bases). V gave up 7 bases and J gave up 3 bases, with 15 bases separating them. The CDR3 totals 14 residues. Germline V CDR1 and CDR2: LNHDA, SQIVND (reference sequence). Here the CDR3 DNA reads TGTGCCAGTAAAGAATTCCGGACAGACTATGGCTACACCTTC. Residues: CASKEFRTDYGYTF.

This clone was seen once. The chain carries TRBV2 and TRBJ1-1; D perhaps matches TRBD1 (6 bases). This CDR3 has 16 residues. V was pared by 6 bases and J by 2 bases, with 19 bases between. CDR1 and CDR2 (germline): SNHLY, FYNNEI. The CDR3 sequence: CASSPRGSSLNTEAFF. CDR3 bases: TGTGCCAGCAGCCCCAGGGGCTCATCTCTCAACACTGAAGCTTTCTTT.

The CDR3: CASSSLFSATQETQYF. The CDR3 DNA follows: TGTGCCAGCAGCTCCTTGTTTAGCGCGACGCAAGAGACCCAGTACTTC. The chain combines TRBV7-2 with TRBJ2-5; D might be TRBD2 (5 bases). The V gene lost 4 bases and the J gene lost 2 bases, with 17 bases spanning the gap. The CDR3 consists of 16 residues. CDR1 and CDR2 from the germline V gene are SGHTA and FQGNSA. Full variable domain (remainder filled in from reference TRBV7-2 and TRBJ2-5): GAGVSQSPSNKVTEKGKDVELRCDPISGHTALYWYRQSLGQGLEFLIYFQGNSAPDKSGLPSDRFSAERTGGSVSTLTIQRTQQEDSAVYLCASSSLFSATQETQYFGPGTRLLVL.

The V call is TRBV21-1, the J call TRBJ2-3; TRBD1 is taken as the D call from the table, unchecked against the DNA. TRBV21-1 is a known pseudogene. This CDR3 has 13 amino acids. The chain's CDR3 is CASSNLTTGTQYF. In DNA, the CDR3 is TGTGCCAGCAGCAACCTAACTACAGGTACGCAGTATTTT.

The chain couples TRBV7-9 to TRBJ2-1; TRBD2 aligns across 8 bases. Germline lookup yields CDR1 SEHNR and CDR2 FQNEAQ (reference sequence). With 3 bases clipped from V and 0 bases from J, the junction kept 10 bases outside the gene matches. The CDR3 runs 18 residues. CDR3 DNA sequence: TGTGCCAGCAGCTTCGGGACTAGAGGACGAATCTCCTACAATGAGCAGTTCTTC. This codes for CASSFGTRGRISYNEQFF.

Here the CDR3 reads CASSWGDIQYF. Written as DNA, the CDR3 is TGTGCCAGCAGTTGGGGGGACATTCAGTACTTC. The rearrangement uses TRBV6-5 and TRBJ2-4; TRBD2 might be the D (6 bases). The CDR3 is 11 residues long. V gave up 4 bases and J gave up 8 bases, with 6 bases separating them. In germline, CDR1 is MNHEY, CDR2 SVGAGI.

This chain joins TRBV30 and TRBJ2-7, with D perhaps TRBD2 (6 bases). The germline CDR1 and CDR2 sequences are GTSNPN and SVGIG (reference sequence). V was cut by 8 bases and J by 4 bases, with 18 bases left in between. The CDR3 has 13 amino acids. The DNA for the CDR3 is TGTGCCGGAAAAGCGGCGGGAAAGTACGAGCAGTACTTC. It encodes CAGKAAGKYEQYF.

The chain combines TRBV18 with TRBJ2-5; 7 bases fit TRBD1. CDR3 length equals 15 residues. CDR1 and CDR2 (germline): KGHSH, LQKENI. V lost 4 bases, J lost 2 bases, and 7 bases stayed unmatched. The CDR3 DNA is TGTGCCAGCTCACGATACGGGACAGTACAAGAGACCCAGTACTTC. It yields the protein CASSRYGTVQETQYF.